Below, 14 T cell receptor beta chains from the same sample are listed, as sequenced in a study of cytomegalovirus exposure and HLA in healthy donors. PCR used 60 Vbeta primers and 13 Jbeta primers. Assay used: immunoSEQ multiplex PCR; TCRdb lists only in-frame clones, some missing. The sample includes about 85,000 clones, 50% to 75% seen only once; the top ten take about 3.8%. The sequencing sample was made of PBMCs. Receptor source: a man aged 25 to 45 in good health and CMV-seronegative.

This clone occurred a few times. The gene calls are TRBV13 and TRBJ2-5, with 9 bases identical to TRBD2. CDR1 is PRHDT, CDR2 FYEKMQ, per germline (reference sequence). The ends lost 5 bases at V and 1 base at J; junction bases unmatched: 8. CDR3 length: 16 amino acids. Here the CDR3 reads CASSPGLATGQETQYF. In nucleotides, the CDR3 is TGTGCCAGCAGCCCGGGACTAGCTACGGGCCAAGAGACCCAGTACTTC.

This chain joins TRBV30 and TRBJ1-1; D is possibly TRBD1 (6 bases). Trimming removed 0 bases at V and 5 bases at J, with 19 bases between. Per germline, CDR1 GTSNPN and CDR2 SVGIG (reference sequence). The CDR3 has 16 amino acids. CDR3 amino acids: CAWSVRTGSLRTEAFF. CDR3 DNA sequence: TGTGCCTGGAGTGTAAGAACAGGGAGTTTGCGGACTGAAGCTTTCTTT. Full variable domain (rest looked up from reference TRBV30 and TRBJ1-1): SQTIHQWPATLVQPVGSPLSLECTVEGTSNPNLYWYRQAAGRGLQLLFYSVGIGQISSEVPQNLSASRPQDRQFILSSKKLLLSDSGFYLCAWSVRTGSLRTEAFFGQGTRLTVV.

This chain uses TRBV4-3 with TRBJ2-5, with 8 bases identical to TRBD1. Germline trimming cut 0 bases from V and 5 bases from J; bases unmatched to any gene: 8. This CDR3 spans 16 amino acids. From germline, CDR1 is LGHNA and CDR2 YSLEER. Here the CDR3 DNA reads TGCGCCAGCAGCCAAGAACCGGCAGGGGGCGGGGAGACCCAGTACTTC. The encoded protein is CASSQEPAGGGETQYF.

The chain has TRBV27 and TRBJ1-2, with D tentatively TRBD1 (6 bases). The germline CDR1 and CDR2 sequences are MNHEY and SMNVEV (reference sequence). The CDR3 runs to 14 residues. The V end lost 6 bases, the J end lost 4 bases, and 15 bases lay between the germline ends. The CDR3 here is CASSGSGQGYGYTF. The CDR3 nucleotides read TGTGCCAGCAGCGGATCGGGACAAGGCTATGGCTACACCTTC.

This chain joins TRBV30 and TRBJ1-1; no clear D. V lost 0 bases and J lost 4, with 12 bases in between. The germline gives CDR1 GTSNPN, CDR2 SVGIG (reference sequence). CDR3 size: 14 residues. The CDR3 nucleotides read TGTGCCTGGAGTGTACCACTCCGGGGCACTGAAGCTTTCTTT. It is translated as CAWSVPLRGTEAFF.

The rearrangement links TRBV6-4 to TRBJ2-2; no definite D call. The CDR3 totals 15 residues. V was cut by 6 bases and J by 1 base, with 12 bases left in between. Germline CDR1 is MRHNA and CDR2 is SNTAGT. The CDR3, as DNA: TGTGCCAGCAGCTTAAGCCCTGAGAACACCGGGGAGCTGTTTTTT. Amino acids: CASSLSPENTGELFF.

This clone occurred a few times. The chain couples TRBV16 to TRBJ2-7, with D unresolved. Per the germline V gene, CDR1 is KGHSY and CDR2 is FQNENV. This CDR3 has 16 amino acids. Trimming stripped 2 bases from V and 0 bases from J, with 14 bases between. CDR3 protein: CASSQEAQIISYEQYF. CDR3 DNA sequence: TGTGCCAGCAGCCAAGAGGCTCAGATTATCTCCTACGAGCAGTACTTC.

The count of this clone is one. J is TRBJ2-1 and V is TRBV19, with D uncertain. Deletions cut 3 bases from V and 4 bases from J, with 7 bases between. This CDR3 has 13 amino acids. CDR1 is LNHDA and CDR2 is SQIVND in the germline V gene (reference sequence). CDR3 loop: CASSIVHYNEQFF. CDR3 nucleotide sequence: TGTGCCAGTAGTATTGTCCATTACAATGAGCAGTTCTTC.

The J gene is TRBJ2-1, the V gene TRBV6-5, with TRBD1 matching over 10 bases. V lost 5 bases, J lost 6 bases, and 7 bases stayed unmatched. This CDR3 is built from 15 residues. CDR1 is MNHEY, CDR2 SVGAGI, per germline. The chain's CDR3 is CASSVADRGSNEQFF. CDR3 in DNA: TGTGCCAGCAGTGTTGCGGACAGGGGGAGCAATGAGCAGTTCTTC.

CDR3 nucleotide sequence: TGTGCCAGCAGTTCCCAACTAGCGAGCTACGAGCAGTACTTC. It yields the protein CASSSQLASYEQYF. This chain links TRBV28 with TRBJ2-7; 7 bases are shared with TRBD2. Germline lookup yields CDR1 MDHEN and CDR2 SYDVKM. This CDR3 comprises 14 residues. Trimming took 4 bases from V and 3 from J; bases not matched to a gene: 6.

V usage is TRBV27 and J usage is TRBJ1-2; 7 bases agree with TRBD1. J was trimmed by 7 bases and V by 5 bases; bases with no gene match: 7. The germline CDR1 and CDR2 sequences are MNHEY and SMNVEV (reference sequence). The CDR3 contains 13 residues. The CDR3 sequence: CASSDWDSSGYTF. The DNA for the CDR3 is TGTGCCAGCAGTGATTGGGACAGCTCTGGCTACACCTTC.

V usage is TRBV28 and J usage is TRBJ2-5, with 11 bases identical to TRBD2. V shed 8 bases, J shed 4 bases, and the junction held 9 bases outside the gene matches. Germline values: CDR1 MDHEN, CDR2 SYDVKM. The CDR3 consists of 15 residues. The CDR3: CASDETSGRRETQYF. DNA for the CDR3: TGTGCCAGCGATGAAACTAGCGGGAGAAGAGAGACCCAGTACTTC.

V gene TRBV9 combines with J gene TRBJ1-2; 7 bases align to TRBD1. The CDR3 runs to 14 residues. Germline V gene data show CDR1 as SGDLS and CDR2 as YYNGEE. The J segment lost 8 bases and the V segment lost 0 bases, leaving 7 bases of the junction unmatched. CDR3 residues: CASSVEGAVTGYTF. In DNA form, the CDR3 reads TGTGCCAGCAGCGTAGAGGGGGCAGTTACAGGCTACACCTTC.

CDR3 region: CASSAGQGPSSYNSPLHF. CDR3 bases: TGTGCCAGCAGCGCCGGACAGGGCCCGAGCTCCTATAATTCACCCCTCCACTTT. The gene calls are TRBV9 and TRBJ1-6; 8 bases are shared with TRBD1. V shed 3 bases, J shed 0 bases, and the junction held 8 bases outside the gene matches. The CDR3 runs 18 residues. CDR1 is SGDLS, CDR2 YYNGEE, per germline.